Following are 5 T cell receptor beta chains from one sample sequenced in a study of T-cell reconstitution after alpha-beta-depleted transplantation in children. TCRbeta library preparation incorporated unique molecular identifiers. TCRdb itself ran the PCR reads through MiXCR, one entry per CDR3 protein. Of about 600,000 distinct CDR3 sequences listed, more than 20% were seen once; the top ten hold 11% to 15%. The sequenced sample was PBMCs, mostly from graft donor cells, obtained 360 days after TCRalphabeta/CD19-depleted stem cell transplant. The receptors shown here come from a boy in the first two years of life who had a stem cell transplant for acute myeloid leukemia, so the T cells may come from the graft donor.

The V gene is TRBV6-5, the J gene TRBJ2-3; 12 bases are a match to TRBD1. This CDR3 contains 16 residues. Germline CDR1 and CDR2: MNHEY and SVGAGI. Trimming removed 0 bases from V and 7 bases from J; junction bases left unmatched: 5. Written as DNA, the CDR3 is TGTGCCAGCAGTTACTCGAGGGGACAGGGGGCGAATACGCAGTATTTT. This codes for CASSYSRGQGANTQYF.

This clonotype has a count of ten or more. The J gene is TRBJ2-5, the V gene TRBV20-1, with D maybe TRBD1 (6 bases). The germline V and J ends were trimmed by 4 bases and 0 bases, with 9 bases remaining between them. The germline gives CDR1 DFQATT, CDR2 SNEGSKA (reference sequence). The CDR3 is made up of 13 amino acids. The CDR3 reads CSAKDSYQETQYF. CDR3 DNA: TGCAGTGCTAAGGACAGCTACCAAGAGACCCAGTACTTC.

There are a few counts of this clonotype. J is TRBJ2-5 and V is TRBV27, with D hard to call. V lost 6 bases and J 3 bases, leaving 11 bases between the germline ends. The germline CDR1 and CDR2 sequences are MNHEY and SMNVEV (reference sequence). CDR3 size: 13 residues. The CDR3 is CASRDRLEETQYF. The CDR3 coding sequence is TGTGCCAGCAGGGACCGTTTAGAAGAGACCCAGTACTTC.

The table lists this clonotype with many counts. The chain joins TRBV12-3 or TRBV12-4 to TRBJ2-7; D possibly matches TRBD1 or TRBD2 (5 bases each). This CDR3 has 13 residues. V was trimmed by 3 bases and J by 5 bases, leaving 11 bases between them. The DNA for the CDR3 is TGTGCCAGCAGTTTTGCAGGGACCCACGAGCAGTACTTC. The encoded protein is CASSFAGTHEQYF.

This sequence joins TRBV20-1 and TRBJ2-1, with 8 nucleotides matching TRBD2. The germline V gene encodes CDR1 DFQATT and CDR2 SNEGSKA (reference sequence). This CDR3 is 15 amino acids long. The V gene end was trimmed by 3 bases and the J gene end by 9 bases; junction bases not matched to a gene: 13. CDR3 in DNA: TGCAGTGCTAGTCTTCCGGGACTAGTGTTAGGTGAGCAGTTCTTC. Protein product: CSASLPGLVLGEQFF.